This T cell receptor (beta chain) was sequenced in a study of blood T cell repertoires in COVID-19. The germline CDR1 and CDR2 sequences are MNHEY and SVGAGI. The CDR3 consists of 15 residues. J lost 4 bases, V lost 5 bases, and 9 bases had no gene match. Repertoires were generated with immunoSEQ multiplex PCR, while TCRdb's copy carries only in-frame clones and drops some. The sample has some 210,000 clones; 80% to 95% are singletons. V usage is TRBV6-5 and J usage is TRBJ1-2; TRBD1 matches at 8 bases. The sequence came from a man in his 60s with COVID-19, enrolled during active disease. The sample comprised peripheral blood. The CDR3 DNA reads TGTGCCAGCAGTACCTCAGGGGGCATCAGCTATGGCTACACCTTC. This codes for CASSTSGGISYGYTF.